What follows is one TCR beta chain and its context. Its specificity is not known. V lost 3 bases to trimming and J lost 5 bases; unmatched junction nucleotides: 4. This CDR3 has 13 residues. Germline-derived CDR1 and CDR2 are GTSNPN and SVGIG (reference sequence). This sample was taken from a study of persistence of HIV-infected CD4 T cells. This nonspecific control used anti-CD3/anti-CD28 bead stimulation of CD4+ T cells. Sorting selected CD4+ T cells upregulating both CD40 ligand and CD69. Suppressive ART was started during chronic HIV-1 infection in these adults. Overall study findings and caveats: Antigen-responding cells were enriched for degenerate expanded CDR3beta sequences.

The immunoSEQ assay was version 4, run in survey mode. Genomic DNA was diluted to around 10 ng/uL, up to 1 ug per sample. TCRdb's copy holds only in-frame clones and misses some; the assay was immunoSEQ multiplex PCR. The sample has 35,000 to 55,000 clones; less than 90% are singletons. Material: CD4+ T cells sorted from PBMCs after approximately 19-hour stimulation, obtained from a patient who received antiretroviral therapy. The gene calls are TRBV30 and TRBJ2-5; 9 bases map to TRBD1. This TCR came from an adult woman with HIV who was CMV-seropositive. The CDR3 nucleotides read TGTGCCTGGAGGGGGACAGGGCGGGAGACCCAGTACTTC. Encoded protein: CAWRGTGRETQYF.